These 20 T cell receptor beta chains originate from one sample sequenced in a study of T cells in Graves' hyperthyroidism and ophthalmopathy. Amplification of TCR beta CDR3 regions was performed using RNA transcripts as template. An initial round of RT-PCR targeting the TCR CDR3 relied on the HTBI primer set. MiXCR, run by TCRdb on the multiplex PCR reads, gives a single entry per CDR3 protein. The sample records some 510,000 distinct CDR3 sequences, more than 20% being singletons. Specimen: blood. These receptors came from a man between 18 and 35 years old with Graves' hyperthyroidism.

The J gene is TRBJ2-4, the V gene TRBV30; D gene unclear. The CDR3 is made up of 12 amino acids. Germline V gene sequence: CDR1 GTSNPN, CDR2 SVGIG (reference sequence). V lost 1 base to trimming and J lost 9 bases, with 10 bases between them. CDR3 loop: CAWSGGSGIQYF. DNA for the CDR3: TGTGCCTGGAGTGGTGGAAGTGGCATTCAGTACTTC.

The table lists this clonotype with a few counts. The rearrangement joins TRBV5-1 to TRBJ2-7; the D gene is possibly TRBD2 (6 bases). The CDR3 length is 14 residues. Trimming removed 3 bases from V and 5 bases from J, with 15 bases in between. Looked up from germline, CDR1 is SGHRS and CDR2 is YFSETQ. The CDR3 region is CASSWDGRRDEQYV. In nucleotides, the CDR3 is TGCGCCAGCAGCTGGGACGGGAGAAGAGACGAGCAGTACGTC.

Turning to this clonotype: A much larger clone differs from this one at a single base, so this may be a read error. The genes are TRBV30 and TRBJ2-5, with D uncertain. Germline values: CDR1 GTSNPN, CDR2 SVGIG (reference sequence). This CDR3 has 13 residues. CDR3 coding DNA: TGTGCCTGGCTCATTCGAGATACGGAGACCCGGTACTTC. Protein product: CAWLIRDTETRYF.

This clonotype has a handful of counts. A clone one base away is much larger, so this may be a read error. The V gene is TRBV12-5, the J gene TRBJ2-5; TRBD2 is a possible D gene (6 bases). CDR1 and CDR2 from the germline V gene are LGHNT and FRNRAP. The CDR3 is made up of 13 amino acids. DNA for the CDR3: TGTGCTAGTGGTTTGTCGGGCGGGGAGACCCGGTACTTC. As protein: CASGLSGGETRYF. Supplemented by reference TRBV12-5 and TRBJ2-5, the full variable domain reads DARVTQTPRHKVTEMGQEVTMRCQPILGHNTVFWYRQTMMQGLELLAYFRNRAPLDDSGMPKDRFSAEMPDATLATLKIQPSEPRDSAVYFCASGLSGGETRYFGPGTRLLVL.

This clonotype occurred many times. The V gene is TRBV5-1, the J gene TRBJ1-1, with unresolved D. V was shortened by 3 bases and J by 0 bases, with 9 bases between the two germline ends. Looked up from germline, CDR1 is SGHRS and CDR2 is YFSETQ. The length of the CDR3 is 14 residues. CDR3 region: CASSSVGLNTEAFF. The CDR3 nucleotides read TGCGCCAGCAGCTCGGTTGGGTTGAACACTGAAGCTTTCTTT.

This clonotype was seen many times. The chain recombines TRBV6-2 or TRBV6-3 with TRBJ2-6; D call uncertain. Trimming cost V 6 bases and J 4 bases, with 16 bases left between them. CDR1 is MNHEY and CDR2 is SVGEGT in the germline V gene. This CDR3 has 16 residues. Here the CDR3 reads CASSPYKASGANVLTF. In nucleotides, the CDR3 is TGTGCCAGCAGCCCCTATAAGGCTTCCGGGGCCAACGTCCTGACTTTC.

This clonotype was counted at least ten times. CDR3 bases: TGTGCCAGCAAAACAGGTGGGGCGGTTGAGCCCCAGCATTTT. Its translation is CASKTGGAVEPQHF. The V call is TRBV6-2 or TRBV6-3, the J call TRBJ1-5, with D possibly TRBD1 on 5 matching bases. V lost 7 bases and J lost 8, with 18 bases in between. CDR1 and CDR2 (germline): MNHEY, SVGEGT. The CDR3 is made up of 14 amino acids.

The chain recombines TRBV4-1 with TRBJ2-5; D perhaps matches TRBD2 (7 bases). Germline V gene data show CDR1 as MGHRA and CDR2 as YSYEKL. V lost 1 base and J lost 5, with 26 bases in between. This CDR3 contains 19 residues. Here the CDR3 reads CASSQARRLGRGSGETQYF. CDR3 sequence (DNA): TGCGCCAGCAGCCAAGCTCGCCGGCTAGGGAGGGGGAGTGGGGAGACCCAGTACTTC.

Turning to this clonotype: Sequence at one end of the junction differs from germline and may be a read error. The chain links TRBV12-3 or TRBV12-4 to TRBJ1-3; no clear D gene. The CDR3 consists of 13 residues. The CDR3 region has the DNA TGTGCCAGCAGTTTTTTAATTGGAAACACCACATATTTT. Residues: CASSFLIGNTTYF.

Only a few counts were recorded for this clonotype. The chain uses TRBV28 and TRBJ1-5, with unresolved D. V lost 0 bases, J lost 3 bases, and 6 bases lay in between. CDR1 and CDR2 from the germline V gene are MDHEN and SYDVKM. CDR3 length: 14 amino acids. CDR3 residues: CASSLWENNQPQHF. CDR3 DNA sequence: TGTGCCAGCAGTTTATGGGAGAACAATCAGCCCCAGCATTTT.

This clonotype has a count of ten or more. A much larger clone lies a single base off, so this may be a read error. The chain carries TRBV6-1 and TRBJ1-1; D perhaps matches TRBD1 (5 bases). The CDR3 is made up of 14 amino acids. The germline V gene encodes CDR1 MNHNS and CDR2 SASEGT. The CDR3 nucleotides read TGTGCCAGCAGTGGAGGGGTGAAGCAGACTGAATCTTTCTTT. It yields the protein CASSGGVKQTESFF.

CDR3 amino acids: CSAILGGAYEQYF. The CDR3 DNA is TGCAGTGCTATTCTAGGAGGGGCCTACGAGCAGTACTTC. This chain connects TRBV20-1 to TRBJ2-7; perhaps TRBD2 as D (6 bases). The ends were cut back, 4 bases at V and 2 bases at J, with 12 bases in the middle. The CDR3 contains 13 residues. Germline lookup yields CDR1 DFQATT and CDR2 SNEGSKA (reference sequence).

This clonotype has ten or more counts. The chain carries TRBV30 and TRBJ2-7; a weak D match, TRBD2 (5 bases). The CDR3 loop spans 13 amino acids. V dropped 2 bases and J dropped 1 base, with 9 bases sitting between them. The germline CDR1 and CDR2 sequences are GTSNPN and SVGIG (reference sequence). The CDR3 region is CAWSSGVSYEQYF. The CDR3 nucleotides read TGTGCCTGGAGTTCCGGGGTGTCCTACGAGCAGTACTTC.

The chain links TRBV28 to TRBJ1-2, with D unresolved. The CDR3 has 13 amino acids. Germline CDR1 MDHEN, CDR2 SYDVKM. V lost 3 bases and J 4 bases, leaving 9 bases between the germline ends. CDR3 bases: TGTGCCAGCAGTTTCCGAGGAATCTATGGCTACACCTTC. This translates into CASSFRGIYGYTF.

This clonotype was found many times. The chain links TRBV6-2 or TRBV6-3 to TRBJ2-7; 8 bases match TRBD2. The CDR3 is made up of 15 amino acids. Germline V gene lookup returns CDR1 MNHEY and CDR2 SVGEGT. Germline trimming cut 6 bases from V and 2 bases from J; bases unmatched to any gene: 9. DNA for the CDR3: TGTGCCAGCAGCTCGCAGCGGGGGTTTACCTACGAGCAGTACTTC. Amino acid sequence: CASSSQRGFTYEQYF.

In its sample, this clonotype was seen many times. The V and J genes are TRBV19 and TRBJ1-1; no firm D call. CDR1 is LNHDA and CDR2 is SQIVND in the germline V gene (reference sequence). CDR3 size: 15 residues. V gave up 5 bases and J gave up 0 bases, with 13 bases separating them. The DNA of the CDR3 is TGTGCCAGTAGTCCCCTTTCCTCTATGAACACTGAAGCTTTCTTT. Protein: CASSPLSSMNTEAFF.

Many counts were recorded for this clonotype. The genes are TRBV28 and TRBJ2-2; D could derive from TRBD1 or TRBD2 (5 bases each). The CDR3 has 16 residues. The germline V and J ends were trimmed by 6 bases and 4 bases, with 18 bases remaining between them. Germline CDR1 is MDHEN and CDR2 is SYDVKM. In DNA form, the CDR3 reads TGTGCCAGCAGCCCGCGAGGGGTCTTCGGCACCGGGGAGCTGTTTTTT. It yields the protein CASSPRGVFGTGELFF.

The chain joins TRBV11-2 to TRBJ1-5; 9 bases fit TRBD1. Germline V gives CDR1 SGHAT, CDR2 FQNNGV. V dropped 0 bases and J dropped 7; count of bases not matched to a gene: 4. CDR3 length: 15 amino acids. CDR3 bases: TGTGCCAGCAGCTTAGAGGGACAGGGTTGGCAGCCCCAGCATTTT. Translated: CASSLEGQGWQPQHF.

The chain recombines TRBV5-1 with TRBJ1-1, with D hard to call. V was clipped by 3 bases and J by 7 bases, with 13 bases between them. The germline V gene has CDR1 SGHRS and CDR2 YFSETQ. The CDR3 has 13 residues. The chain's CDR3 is CASSSIRGGEAFF. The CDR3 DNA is TGCGCCAGCAGCTCGATCCGGGGTGGTGAAGCTTTCTTT.

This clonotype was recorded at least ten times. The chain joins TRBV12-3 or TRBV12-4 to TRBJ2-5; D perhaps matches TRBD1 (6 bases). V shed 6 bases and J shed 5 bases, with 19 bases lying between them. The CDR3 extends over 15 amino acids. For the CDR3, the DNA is TGTGCCAGCAGGAGTCAGGGGCTTGGGAAGGAGACCCAGTACTTC. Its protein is CASRSQGLGKETQYF.